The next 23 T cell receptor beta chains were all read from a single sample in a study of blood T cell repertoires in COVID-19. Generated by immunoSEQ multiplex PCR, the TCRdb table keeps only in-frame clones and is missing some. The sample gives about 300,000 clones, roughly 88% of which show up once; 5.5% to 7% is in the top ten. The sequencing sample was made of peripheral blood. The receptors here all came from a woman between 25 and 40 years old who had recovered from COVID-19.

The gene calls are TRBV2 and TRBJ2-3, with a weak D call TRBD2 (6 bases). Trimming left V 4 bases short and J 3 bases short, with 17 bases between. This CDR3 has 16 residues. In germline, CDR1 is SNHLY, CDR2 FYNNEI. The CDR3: CASSAPGRGGTDTQYF. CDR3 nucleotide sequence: TGTGCCAGCAGTGCCCCGGGGCGGGGCGGGACAGATACGCAGTATTTT.

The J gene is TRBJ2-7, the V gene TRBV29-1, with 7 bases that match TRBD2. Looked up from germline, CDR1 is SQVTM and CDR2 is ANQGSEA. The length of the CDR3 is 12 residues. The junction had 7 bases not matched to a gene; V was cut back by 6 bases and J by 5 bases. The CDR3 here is CSVMRLADEQYF. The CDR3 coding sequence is TGCAGCGTAATGAGACTAGCAGACGAGCAGTACTTC.

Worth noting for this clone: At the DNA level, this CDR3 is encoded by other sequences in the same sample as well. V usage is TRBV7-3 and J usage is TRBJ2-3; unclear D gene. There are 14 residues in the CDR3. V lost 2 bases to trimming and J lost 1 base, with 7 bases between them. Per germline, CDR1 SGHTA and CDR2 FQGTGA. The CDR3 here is CASSLRGGTDTQYF. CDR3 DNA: TGTGCCAGCAGCTTACGTGGAGGCACAGATACGCAGTATTTT. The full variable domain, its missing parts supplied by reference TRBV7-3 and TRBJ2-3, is GAGVSQTPSNKVTEKGKYVELRCDPISGHTALYWYRQSLGQGPEFLIYFQGTGAADDSGLPNDRFFAVRPEGSVSTLKIQRTERGDSAVYLCASSLRGGTDTQYFGPGTRLTVL.

The CDR3 protein is CATSRLPANEKLFF. The CDR3 coding sequence is TGTGCCACCAGCAGACTCCCAGCTAATGAAAAACTGTTTTTT. This chain uses TRBV15 with TRBJ1-4, with D unresolved. The germline V gene encodes CDR1 LNHNV and CDR2 YYDKDF (reference sequence). The V end was cut by 2 bases, the J end by 3 bases, with 7 bases between. The CDR3 is 14 amino acids.

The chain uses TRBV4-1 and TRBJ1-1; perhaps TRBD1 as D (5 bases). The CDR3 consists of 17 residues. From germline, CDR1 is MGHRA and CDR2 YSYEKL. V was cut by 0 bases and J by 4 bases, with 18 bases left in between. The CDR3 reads CASSQEGTRRVGTEAFF. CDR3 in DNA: TGCGCCAGCAGCCAAGAAGGGACCCGGAGGGTGGGCACTGAAGCTTTCTTT.

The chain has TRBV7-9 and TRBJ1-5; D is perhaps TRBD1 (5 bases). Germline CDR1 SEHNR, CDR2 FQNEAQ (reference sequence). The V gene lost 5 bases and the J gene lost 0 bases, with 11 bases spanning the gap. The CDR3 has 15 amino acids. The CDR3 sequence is CASSPAGLSNQPQHF. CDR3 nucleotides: TGTGCCAGCAGCCCGGCGGGACTTAGCAATCAGCCCCAGCATTTT.

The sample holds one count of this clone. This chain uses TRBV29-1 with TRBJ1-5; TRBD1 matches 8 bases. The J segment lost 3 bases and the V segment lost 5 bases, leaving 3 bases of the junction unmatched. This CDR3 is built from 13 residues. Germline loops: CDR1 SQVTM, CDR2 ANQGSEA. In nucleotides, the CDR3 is TGCAGCGTTCAGGGACAGGCCAATCAGCCCCAGCATTTT. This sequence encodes CSVQGQANQPQHF.

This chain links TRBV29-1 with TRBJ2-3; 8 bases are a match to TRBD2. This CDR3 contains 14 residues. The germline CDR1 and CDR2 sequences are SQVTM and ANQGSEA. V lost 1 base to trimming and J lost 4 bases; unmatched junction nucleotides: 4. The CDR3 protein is CSVEADGRADTQYF. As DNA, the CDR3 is TGCAGCGTTGAAGCGGACGGGAGGGCAGATACGCAGTATTTT.

The CDR3 DNA sequence: TGTGCCAGTAGAGGGGGCAGGACATACCGTGGGGAGCAGTACTTC. Its protein is CASRGGRTYRGEQYF. The V gene is TRBV19, the J gene TRBJ2-7; 7 positions match TRBD1. The CDR3 loop spans 15 amino acids. Looked up from germline, CDR1 is LNHDA and CDR2 is SQIVND (reference sequence). V dropped 6 bases and J dropped 7; count of bases not matched to a gene: 15.

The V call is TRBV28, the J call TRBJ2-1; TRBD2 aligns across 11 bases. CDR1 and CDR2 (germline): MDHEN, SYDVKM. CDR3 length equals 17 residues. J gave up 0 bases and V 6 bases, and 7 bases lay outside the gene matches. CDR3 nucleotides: TGTGCCAGCAGGTCATCTAGCGGGGGGAGCTCCTACAATGAGCAGTTCTTC. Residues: CASRSSSGGSSYNEQFF.

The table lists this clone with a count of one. CDR3 coding DNA: TGTGCCAGCAGTTTATCGGCAGGGGATTACAATCAGCCCCAGCATTTT. The encoded protein is CASSLSAGDYNQPQHF. The rearrangement uses TRBV28 and TRBJ1-5, with a weak D call TRBD1 (6 bases). Germline CDR1 reads MDHEN; CDR2 reads SYDVKM. The ends were cut back, 1 base at V and 3 bases at J, with 13 bases in the middle. The CDR3 is 16 residues long.

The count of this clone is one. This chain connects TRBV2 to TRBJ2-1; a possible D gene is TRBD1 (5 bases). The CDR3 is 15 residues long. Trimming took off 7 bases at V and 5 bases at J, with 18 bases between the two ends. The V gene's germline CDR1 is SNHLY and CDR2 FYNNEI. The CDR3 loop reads CASKYSWGINNEQFF. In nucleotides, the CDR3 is TGTGCCAGCAAGTACAGCTGGGGCATTAACAATGAGCAGTTCTTC.

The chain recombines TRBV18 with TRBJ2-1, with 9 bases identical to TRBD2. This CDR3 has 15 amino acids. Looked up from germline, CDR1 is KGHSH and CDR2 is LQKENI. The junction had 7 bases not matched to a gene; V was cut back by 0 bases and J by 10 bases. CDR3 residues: CASSPPSGSGGEQFF. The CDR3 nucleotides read TGTGCCAGCTCACCACCCTCCGGCAGCGGGGGGGAGCAGTTCTTC.

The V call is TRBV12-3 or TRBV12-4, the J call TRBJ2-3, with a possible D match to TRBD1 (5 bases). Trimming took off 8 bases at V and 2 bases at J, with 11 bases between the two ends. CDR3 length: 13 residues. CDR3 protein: CASQGGATDTQYF. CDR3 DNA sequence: TGTGCCAGCCAGGGCGGTGCCACAGATACGCAGTATTTT.

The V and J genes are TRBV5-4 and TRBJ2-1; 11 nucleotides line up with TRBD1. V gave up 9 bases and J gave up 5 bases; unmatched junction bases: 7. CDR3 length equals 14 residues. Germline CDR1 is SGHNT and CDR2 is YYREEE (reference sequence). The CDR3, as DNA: TGTGCCACCTCTTGGGACAGGGGGAACAATGAGCAGTTCTTC. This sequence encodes CATSWDRGNNEQFF.

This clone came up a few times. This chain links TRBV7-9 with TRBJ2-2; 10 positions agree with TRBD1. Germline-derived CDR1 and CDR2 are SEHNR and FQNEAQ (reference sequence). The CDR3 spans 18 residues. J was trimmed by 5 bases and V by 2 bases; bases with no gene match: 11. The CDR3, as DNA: TGTGCCAGCAGCTTAATCCCCGGGACAGGGGTTCGGACCGGGGAGCTGTTTTTT. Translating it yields CASSLIPGTGVRTGELFF. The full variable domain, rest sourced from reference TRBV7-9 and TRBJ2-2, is DTGVSQNPRHKITKRGQNVTFRCDPISEHNRLYWYRQTLGQGPEFLTYFQNEAQLEKSRLLSDRFSAERPKGSFSTLEIQRTEQGDSAMYLCASSLIPGTGVRTGELFFGEGSRLTVL.

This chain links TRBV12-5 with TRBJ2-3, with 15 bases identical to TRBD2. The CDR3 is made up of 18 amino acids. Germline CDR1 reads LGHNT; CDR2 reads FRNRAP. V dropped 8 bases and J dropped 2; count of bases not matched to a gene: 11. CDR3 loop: CASPTGLAGGRDTDTQYF. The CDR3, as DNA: TGTGCTAGTCCTACAGGACTAGCGGGGGGGCGGGACACAGATACGCAGTATTTT.

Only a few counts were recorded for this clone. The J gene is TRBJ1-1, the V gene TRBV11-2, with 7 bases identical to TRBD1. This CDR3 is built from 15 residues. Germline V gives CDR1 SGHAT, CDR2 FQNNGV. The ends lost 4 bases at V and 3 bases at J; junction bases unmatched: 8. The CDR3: CASSSRTGSDTEAFF. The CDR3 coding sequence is TGTGCCAGCAGCTCCCGGACAGGCTCGGACACTGAAGCTTTCTTT. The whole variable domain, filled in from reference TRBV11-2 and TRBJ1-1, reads EAGVAQSPRYKIIEKRQSVAFWCNPISGHATLYWYQQILGQGPKLLIQFQNNGVVDDSQLPKDRFSAERLKGVDSTLKIQPAKLEDSAVYLCASSSRTGSDTEAFFGQGTRLTVV.

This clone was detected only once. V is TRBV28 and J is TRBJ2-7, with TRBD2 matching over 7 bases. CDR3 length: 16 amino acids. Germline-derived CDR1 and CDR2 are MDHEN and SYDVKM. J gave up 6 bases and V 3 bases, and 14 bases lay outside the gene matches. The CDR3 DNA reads TGTGCCAGCAGTTTCGCCCGGGAGGAGAGAATCCCCGAGCAGTACTTC. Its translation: CASSFAREERIPEQYF.

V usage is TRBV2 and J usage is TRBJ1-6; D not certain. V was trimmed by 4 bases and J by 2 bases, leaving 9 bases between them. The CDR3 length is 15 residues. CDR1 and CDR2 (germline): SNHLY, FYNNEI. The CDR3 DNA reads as TGTGCCAGCAGTGTCGAGGATCCCTATAATTCACCCCTCCACTTT. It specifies CASSVEDPYNSPLHF.

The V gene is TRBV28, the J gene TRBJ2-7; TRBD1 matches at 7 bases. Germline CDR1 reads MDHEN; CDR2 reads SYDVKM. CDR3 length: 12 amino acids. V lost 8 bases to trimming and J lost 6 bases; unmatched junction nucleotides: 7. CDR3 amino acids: CASQGVVFEQYF. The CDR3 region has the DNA TGTGCCAGCCAGGGGGTTGTGTTCGAGCAGTACTTC.

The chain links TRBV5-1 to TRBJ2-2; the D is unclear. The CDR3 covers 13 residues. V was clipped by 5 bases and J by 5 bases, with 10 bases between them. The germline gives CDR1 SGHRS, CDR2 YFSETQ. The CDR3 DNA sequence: TGCGCCAGCAGTGAAGGAGCGACCGGGGAGCTGTTTTTT. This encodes CASSEGATGELFF.

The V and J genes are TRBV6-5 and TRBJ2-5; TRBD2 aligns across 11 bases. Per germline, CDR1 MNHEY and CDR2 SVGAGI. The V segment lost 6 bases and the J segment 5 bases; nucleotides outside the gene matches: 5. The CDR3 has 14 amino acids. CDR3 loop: CASRKTSGVETQYF. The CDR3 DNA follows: TGTGCCAGCAGGAAGACTAGCGGGGTTGAGACCCAGTACTTC.